The rows below give T cell receptor beta chains drawn from one sample of a study of T cell responses to AZD1222 COVID-19 vaccine. Measured with immunoSEQ multiplex PCR; TCRdb has only the in-frame clones, and not every one. In the table there are 90,000 to 120,000 clones, approximately 89% of which are singletons. The sample consisted of peripheral blood, taken on day 0 of AZD1222 vaccination. The receptors originated from an adult in good health. CDR3s leave out the opening cysteine and the closing phenylalanine or tryptophan. A clone size is listed for some rows: how often the clone was seen (once, few, many), or a class if it is expanded.

TRBV5-1	TRBJ2-5	.	ASSPETSVGGTQY
TRBV3-1/TRBV3-2	TRBJ2-5	.	ASSQGGIGKKETQY
TRBV12-5	TRBJ2-3	once	ASGLKVVGAPTDTQY
TRBV7-2	TRBJ1-5	.	ASSFGQGFRQPQH
TRBV30	TRBJ1-5	.	AWGLGDSSNQPQH
TRBV13	TRBJ1-2	.	ASSLGTGTGYGYT
TRBV4-1	TRBJ2-7	.	ASSQDFLGMSYEQY
TRBV7-9	TRBJ2-2	.	ASSHRTGSPGELF
TRBV2	TRBJ1-1	.	ASSGRGGQVRSEAF
TRBV14	TRBJ1-2	.	ASSQIIAGRYGYT
TRBV3-1/TRBV3-2	TRBJ1-2	few	ASSPPPDRGLFTEVNT
TRBV19	TRBJ1-5	.	ASSIPLQVGNQPQH
TRBV4-1	TRBJ1-5	.	ASSQVSGQPQH
TRBV14	TRBJ2-7	.	ASSPLGGPNYEQY
TRBV7-3	TRBJ2-1	.	ASSHTTGIYNEQF
TRBV27	TRBJ1-1	.	ASRTRVGNTEAF
TRBV12-3/TRBV12-4	TRBJ2-3	.	ASSFETDTQY
TRBV6-6	TRBJ1-2	.	ASSLDSNYGYT
TRBV27	TRBJ2-1	once	ASSKTGVGYNEQF
TRBV18	TRBJ1-1	.	ASSRGGWGTEAF
TRBV5-5	TRBJ2-3	.	ASSFGDFYDLVDTQY
TRBV6-1	TRBJ1-1	once	ASSEGLTGSNTEAF
TRBV19	TRBJ1-2	.	ASRVNQEGYT
TRBV5-1	TRBJ1-1	.	ASSLEPLNTEAF
TRBV5-1	TRBJ2-1	once	ASSLVPSANEQF
TRBV3-1/TRBV3-2	TRBJ1-2	once	AIWGSYGYT
TRBV5-4	TRBJ1-2	.	ASSLGVGSGFSYT
TRBV5-1	TRBJ1-2	.	ASSLTGTMVGYGYT
TRBV9	TRBJ1-1	.	ASSSRTGPMNTEAF
TRBV4-1	TRBJ2-7	.	ASSQEGRSQYEQY